This T cell receptor (beta chain) was observed in a study of shared clonotypes between healthy human individuals. The wider study: The study used three CD4 naive, three CD4 memory, two CD8 naive and one CD8 memory plate per donor.

The CDR3 sequence is 12 residues long. The germline V and J ends were trimmed by 4 bases and 4 bases, with 10 bases remaining between them. Germline-derived CDR1 and CDR2 are GTSNPN and SVGIG (reference sequence). Cells designated naive CD8 were CD45RO-negative and were positively selected for CCR7, with terminally differentiated effector memory CD45RA+ cells excluded. Assay: immunoSEQ multiplex PCR; the TCRdb copy retains only in-frame clones and omits some. The table shows about 2.1 million clones, with 85% to 95% occurring only once. The sequence came from a man in his late teens or twenties in good health. Some clones in this sample may be carry-over from other donors' samples. The V call is TRBV30, the J call TRBJ1-1, with a weak D call TRBD1 (5 bases). Sequencing used naive CD8+ T cells from PBMCs. CDR3 amino acids: CAWTQGPTEAFF. The CDR3 DNA sequence: TGTGCCTGGACCCAGGGACCCACTGAAGCTTTCTTT.